What follows is one T cell receptor (beta chain) and its context. In the study's own analysis: It was from reference gene primer amplification that nucleated cell counts were estimated. The repertoire was sequenced with immunoSEQ multiplex PCR; TCRdb's copy has only in-frame clones and lacks some. That table gives V, J and clone size, and the DNA gave D and trimming. Of 52,000 or so clones in the sample, around 86% were seen once. These data are taken from a study of blood T cell repertoires in COVID-19. The sequenced sample was peripheral blood. This TCR came from a man aged 80 or over with acute or convalescent COVID-19.

The CDR3 reads CASRSRGPDTQYF. The DNA of the CDR3 is TGTGCCAGCAGGTCTAGGGGGCCGGATACGCAGTATTTT. The chain combines TRBV7-9 with TRBJ2-3; 7 bases agree with TRBD1. This CDR3 is built from 13 residues. V was clipped by 6 bases and J by 6 bases; unmatched bases: 6. From germline, CDR1 is SEHNR and CDR2 FQNEAQ (reference sequence).